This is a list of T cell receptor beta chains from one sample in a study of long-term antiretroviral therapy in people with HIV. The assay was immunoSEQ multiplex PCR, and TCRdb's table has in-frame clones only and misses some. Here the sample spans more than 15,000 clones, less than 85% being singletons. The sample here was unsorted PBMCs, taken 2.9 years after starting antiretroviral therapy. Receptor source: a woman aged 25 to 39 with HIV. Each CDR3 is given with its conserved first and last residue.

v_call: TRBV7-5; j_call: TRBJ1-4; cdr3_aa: CVRIREGLCEKLFF
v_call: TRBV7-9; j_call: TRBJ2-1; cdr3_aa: CASSSFKVAGGQEQFF
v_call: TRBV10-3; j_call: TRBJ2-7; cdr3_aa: CAISGGARYEQYF
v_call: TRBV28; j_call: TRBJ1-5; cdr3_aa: CASSFNNNQPQHF
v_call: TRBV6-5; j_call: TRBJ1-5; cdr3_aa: CASKDAFSNQPQHF
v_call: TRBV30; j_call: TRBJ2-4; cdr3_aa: CAWSVPAKNIQYF
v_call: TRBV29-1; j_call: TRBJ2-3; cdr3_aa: CSAGQGHTDTQYF
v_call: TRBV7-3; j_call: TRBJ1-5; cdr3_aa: CASSLTVHQPQHF
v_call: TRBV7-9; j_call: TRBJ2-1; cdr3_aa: CASSLDTPKEDMQFF
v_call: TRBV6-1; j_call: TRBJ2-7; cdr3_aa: CASSDVAESDF
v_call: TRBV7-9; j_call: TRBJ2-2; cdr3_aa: CASSLLGAGELFF
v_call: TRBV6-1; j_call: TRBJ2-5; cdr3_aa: CASSEAGWGGQETQYF
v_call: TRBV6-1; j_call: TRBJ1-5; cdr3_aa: CASSEGQFNQPQHF
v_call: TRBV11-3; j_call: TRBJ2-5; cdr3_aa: CASSLGGGWRETQYF
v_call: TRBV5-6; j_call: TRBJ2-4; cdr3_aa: CASSSGTDNIQYF
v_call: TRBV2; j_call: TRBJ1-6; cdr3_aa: CASSDVGTPLHF
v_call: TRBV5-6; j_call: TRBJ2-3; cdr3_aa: CASSGGVGDTQYF
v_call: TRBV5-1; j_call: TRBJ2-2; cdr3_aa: CASSLMTGETGELFF
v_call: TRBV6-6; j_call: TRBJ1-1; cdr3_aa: CASMRQGNTEAFF
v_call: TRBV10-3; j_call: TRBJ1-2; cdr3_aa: CAISETTDRTNYGYTF
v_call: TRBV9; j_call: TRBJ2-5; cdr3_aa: CASSVDWQGETQYF
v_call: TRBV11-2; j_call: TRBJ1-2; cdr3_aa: CASSPEGVGYTF
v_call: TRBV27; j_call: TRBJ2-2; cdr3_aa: CASSRNFNRGDTGELFF
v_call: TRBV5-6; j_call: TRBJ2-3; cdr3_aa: CASSLGWRGAADTQYF
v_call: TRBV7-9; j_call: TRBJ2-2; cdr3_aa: CASSSFTGELFF
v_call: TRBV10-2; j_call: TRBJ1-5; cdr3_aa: CASSDTRQRSQPQHF
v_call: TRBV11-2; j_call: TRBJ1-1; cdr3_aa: CASSLEAGIMNTEAFF
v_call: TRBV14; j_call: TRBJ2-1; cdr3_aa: CASSRREGRGPYNEQFF
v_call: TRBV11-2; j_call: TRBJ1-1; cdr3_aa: CASSLNTEAFF
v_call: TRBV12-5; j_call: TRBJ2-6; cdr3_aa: CASTAFRGTGYSGANVLTF
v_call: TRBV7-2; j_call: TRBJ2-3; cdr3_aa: CASTPGLAGGFTQYF
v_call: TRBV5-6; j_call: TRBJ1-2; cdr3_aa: CASRLDRGYGYTF
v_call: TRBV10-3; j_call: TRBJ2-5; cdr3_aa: CAISDSGTGNQETQYF
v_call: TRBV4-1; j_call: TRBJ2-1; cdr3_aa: CASSQDLNGGWNEQFF
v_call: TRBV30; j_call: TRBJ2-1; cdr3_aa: CAWSVLAKNEQFF
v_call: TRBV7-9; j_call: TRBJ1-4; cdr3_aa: CASSLEAGRRVEKLFF
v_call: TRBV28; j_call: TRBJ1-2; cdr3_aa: CASSLWGASDYGYTF
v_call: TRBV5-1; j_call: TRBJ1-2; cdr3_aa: CASSDGGSTGLLYGYTF
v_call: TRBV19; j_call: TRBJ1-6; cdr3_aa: CASSGPYGLQNSPLHF
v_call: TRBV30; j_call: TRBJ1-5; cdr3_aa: CAWSALTGNQPQHF
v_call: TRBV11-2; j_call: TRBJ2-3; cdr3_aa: CASSSIASTIVSLTDTQYF
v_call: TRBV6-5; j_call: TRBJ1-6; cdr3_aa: CASSPIRANSPLHF
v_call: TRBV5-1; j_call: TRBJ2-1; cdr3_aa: CASSLAALVLARSGGEQFF
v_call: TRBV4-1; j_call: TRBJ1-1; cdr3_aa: CASSQADVVTEAFF
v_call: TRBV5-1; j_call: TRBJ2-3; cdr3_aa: CASSSRTVTSTDTQYF
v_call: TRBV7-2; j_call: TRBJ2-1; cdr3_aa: CASSPYDSYNEQFF
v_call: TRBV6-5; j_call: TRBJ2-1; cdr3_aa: CASSQGGVAPFF
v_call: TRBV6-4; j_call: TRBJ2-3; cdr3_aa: CASSEGPTDTQYF
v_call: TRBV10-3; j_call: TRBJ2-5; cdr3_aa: CAISPGGQQTQYF
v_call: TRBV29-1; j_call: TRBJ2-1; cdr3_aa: CSGPAREQFF
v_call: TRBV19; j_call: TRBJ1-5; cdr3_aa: CASSTGAFGNQPQHF
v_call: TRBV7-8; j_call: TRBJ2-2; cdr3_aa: CASSLGTGHTGELFF
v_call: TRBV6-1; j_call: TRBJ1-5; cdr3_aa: CASTTQGSQPQHF
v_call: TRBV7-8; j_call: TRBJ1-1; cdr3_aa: CASSLTGDTEAFF
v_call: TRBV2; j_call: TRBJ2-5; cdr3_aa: CATDREETQYF
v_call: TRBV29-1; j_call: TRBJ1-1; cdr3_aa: CSAGSGLNTEAFF
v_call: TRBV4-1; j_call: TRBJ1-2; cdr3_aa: CASSGGANYGYTF
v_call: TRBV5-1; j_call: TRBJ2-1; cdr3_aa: CASSLESLAGAYNEQFF
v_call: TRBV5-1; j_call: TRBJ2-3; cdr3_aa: CASSFFPGQGSDTQYF
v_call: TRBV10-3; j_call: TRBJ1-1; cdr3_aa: CAISVGGGTEAFF